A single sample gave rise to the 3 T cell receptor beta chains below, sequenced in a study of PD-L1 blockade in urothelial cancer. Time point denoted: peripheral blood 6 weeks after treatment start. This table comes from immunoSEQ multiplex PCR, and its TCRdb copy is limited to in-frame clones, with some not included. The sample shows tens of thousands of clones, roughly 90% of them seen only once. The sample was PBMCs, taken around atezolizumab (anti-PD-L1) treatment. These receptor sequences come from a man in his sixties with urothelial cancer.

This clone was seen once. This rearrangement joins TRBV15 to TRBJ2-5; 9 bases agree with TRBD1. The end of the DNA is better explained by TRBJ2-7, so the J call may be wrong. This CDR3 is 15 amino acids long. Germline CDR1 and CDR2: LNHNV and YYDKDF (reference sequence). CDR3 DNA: TGTGCCACCAGCAGAGGGGGACAGGGCGGGGGCGAGCAGTACTTC. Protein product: CATSRGGQGGGEQYF.

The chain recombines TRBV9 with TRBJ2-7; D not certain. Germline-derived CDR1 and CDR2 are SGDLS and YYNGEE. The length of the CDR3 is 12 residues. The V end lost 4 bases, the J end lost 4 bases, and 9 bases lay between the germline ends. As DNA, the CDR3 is TGTGCCAGCAGCCCTTCTTCTTACGAGCAGTACTTC. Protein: CASSPSSYEQYF.

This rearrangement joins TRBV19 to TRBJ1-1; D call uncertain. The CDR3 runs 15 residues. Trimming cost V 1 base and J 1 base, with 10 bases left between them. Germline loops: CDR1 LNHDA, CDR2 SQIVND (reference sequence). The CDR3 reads CASSIGARKNTEAFF. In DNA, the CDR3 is TGTGCCAGTAGTATAGGTGCCAGAAAGAACACTGAAGCTTTCTTT.